Sample share makes the clone carrying this T cell receptor (beta chain) medium-sized. Antigen: not known. MiXCR was run by TCRdb on the multiplex PCR reads, yielding one entry per CDR3 protein. The table shows approximately 150,000 distinct CDR3 sequences, with approximately 33% occurring only once. This record belongs to a study of breast tumors, draining lymph nodes, adjacent tissues. The ends lost 8 bases at V and 2 bases at J; junction bases unmatched: 6. The CDR3 runs 14 residues. Germline CDR1 SNHLY, CDR2 FYNNEI. Samples came from axillary lymph nodes draining the breast cancer. General study points: Data only fit, rather than demonstrated, lymph node origin of most tumor T cells. Compared with lymph nodes, tumors were less diverse; compared with nontumor tissue, more.

The genes are TRBV2 and TRBJ2-3; 8 nucleotides match TRBD1. The sequence was obtained from a female donor with breast cancer. Some clones in this sample may be carry-over from other donors' samples. Sequenced input: axillary lymph node tissue. CDR3 in DNA: TGTGCCAGCTTTGACAGGGGAGACACAGATACGCAGTATTTT. Translation: CASFDRGDTDTQYF.